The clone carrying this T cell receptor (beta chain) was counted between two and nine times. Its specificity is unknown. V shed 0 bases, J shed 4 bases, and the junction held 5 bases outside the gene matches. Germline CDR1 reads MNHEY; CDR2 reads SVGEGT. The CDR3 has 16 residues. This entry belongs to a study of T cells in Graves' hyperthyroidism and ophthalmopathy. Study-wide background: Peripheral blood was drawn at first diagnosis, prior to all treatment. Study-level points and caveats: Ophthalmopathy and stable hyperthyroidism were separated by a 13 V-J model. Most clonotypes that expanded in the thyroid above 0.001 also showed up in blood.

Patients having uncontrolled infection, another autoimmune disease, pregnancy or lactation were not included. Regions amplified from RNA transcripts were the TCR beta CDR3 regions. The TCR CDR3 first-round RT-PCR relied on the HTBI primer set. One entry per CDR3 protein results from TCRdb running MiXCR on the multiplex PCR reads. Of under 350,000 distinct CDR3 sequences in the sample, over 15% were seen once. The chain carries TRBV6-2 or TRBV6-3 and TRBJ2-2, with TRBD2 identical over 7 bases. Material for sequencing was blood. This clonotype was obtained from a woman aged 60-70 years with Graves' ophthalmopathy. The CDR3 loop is CASSYSQGGTTGELFF. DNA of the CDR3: TGTGCCAGCAGTTACTCCCAGGGAGGGACCACCGGGGAGCTGTTTTTT.